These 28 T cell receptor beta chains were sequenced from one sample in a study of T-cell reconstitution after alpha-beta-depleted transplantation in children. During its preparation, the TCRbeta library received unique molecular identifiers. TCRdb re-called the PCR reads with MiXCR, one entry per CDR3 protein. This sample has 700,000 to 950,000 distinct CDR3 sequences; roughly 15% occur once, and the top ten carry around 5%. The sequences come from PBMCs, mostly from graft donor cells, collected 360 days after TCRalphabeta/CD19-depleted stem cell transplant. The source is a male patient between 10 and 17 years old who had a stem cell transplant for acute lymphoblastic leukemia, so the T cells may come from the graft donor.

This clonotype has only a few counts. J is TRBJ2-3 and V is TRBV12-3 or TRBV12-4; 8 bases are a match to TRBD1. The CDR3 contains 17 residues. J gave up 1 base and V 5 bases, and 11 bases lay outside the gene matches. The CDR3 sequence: CASSGFWGRGRTDTQYF. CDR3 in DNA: TGTGCCAGCAGTGGCTTTTGGGGCAGGGGGCGCACAGATACGCAGTATTTT.

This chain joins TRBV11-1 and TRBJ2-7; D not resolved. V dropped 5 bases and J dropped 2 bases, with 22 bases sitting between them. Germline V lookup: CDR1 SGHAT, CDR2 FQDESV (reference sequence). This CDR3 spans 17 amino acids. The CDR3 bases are TGTGCCAGCAGCCCTTTTTCGGTGGTAGCTGATCCCTACGAGCAGTACTTC. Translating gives CASSPFSVVADPYEQYF. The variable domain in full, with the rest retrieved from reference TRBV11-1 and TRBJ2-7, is EAEVAQSPRYKITEKSQAVAFWCDPISGHATLYWYRQILGQGPELLVQFQDESVVDDSQLPKDRFSAERLKGVDSTLKIQPAELGDSAMYLCASSPFSVVADPYEQYFGPGTRLTVT.

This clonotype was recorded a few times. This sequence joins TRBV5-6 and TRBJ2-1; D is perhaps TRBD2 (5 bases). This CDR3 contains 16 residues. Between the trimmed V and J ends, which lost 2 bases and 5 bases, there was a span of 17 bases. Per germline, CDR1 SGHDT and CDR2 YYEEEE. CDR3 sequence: CASSFQTSVANNEQFF. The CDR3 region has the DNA TGTGCCAGCAGCTTCCAAACTAGTGTGGCCAACAATGAGCAGTTCTTC.

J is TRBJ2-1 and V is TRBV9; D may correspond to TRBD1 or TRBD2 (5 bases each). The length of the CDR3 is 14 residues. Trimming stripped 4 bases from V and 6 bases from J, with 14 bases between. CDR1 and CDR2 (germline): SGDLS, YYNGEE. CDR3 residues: CASSPRASPNEQFF. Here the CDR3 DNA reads TGTGCCAGCAGCCCCAGGGCTAGCCCCAATGAGCAGTTCTTC.

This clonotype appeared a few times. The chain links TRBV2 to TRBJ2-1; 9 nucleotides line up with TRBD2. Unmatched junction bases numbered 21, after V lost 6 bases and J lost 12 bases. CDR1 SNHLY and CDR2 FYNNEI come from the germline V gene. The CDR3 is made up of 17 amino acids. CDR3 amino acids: CASRRTSVFGKIWVQFF. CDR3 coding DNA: TGTGCCAGCAGACGGACTAGCGTTTTTGGGAAGATATGGGTGCAGTTCTTC.

The CDR3 is CASSRRQGGTDTQYF. CDR3 nucleotides: TGTGCCAGCAGTCGTCGACAGGGGGGCACAGATACGCAGTATTTT. V and J are TRBV12-3 or TRBV12-4 and TRBJ2-3, with 9 bases that match TRBD1. CDR3 length: 15 residues. V trimming: 5 bases; J trimming: 1 base; junction bases outside the gene matches: 4.

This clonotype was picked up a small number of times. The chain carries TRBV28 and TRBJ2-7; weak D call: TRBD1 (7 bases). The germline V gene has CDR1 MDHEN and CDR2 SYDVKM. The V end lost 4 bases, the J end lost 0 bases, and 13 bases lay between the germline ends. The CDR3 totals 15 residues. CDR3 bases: TGTGCCAGCAGTTCTGCAGGGGGGTTCTCCTACGAGCAGTACTTC. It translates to CASSSAGGFSYEQYF.

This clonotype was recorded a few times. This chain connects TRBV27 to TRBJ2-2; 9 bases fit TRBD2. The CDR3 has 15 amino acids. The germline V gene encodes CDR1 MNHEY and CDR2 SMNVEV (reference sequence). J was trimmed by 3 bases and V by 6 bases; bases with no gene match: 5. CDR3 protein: CASRIIAGDTGELFF. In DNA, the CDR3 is TGTGCCAGCAGAATTATAGCGGGAGACACCGGGGAGCTGTTTTTT.

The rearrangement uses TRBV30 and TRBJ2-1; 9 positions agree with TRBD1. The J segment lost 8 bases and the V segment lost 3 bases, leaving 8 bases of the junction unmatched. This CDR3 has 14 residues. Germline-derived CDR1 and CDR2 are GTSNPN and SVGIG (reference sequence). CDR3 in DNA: TGTGCCTGGAGGGCAATGGACAGGGGAGATGAGCAGTTCTTC. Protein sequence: CAWRAMDRGDEQFF.

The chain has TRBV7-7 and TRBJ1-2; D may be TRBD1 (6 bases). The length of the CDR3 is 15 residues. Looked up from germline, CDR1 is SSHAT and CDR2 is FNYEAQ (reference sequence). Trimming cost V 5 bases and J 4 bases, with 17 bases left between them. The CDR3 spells CASSPPLGRGYGYTF. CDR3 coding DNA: TGTGCCAGCAGCCCCCCGCTGGGCAGGGGCTATGGCTACACCTTC.

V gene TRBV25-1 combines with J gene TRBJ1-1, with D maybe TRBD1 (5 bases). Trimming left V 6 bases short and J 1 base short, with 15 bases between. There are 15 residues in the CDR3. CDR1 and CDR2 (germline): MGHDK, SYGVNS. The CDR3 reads CASRGGRSKNTEAFF. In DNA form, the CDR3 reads TGTGCCAGCAGGGGGGGACGGAGTAAGAACACTGAAGCTTTCTTT.

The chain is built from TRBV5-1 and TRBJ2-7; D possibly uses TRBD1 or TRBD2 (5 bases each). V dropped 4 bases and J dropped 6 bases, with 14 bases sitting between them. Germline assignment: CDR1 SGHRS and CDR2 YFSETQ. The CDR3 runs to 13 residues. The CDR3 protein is CASSRSGDGEQYF. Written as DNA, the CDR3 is TGCGCCAGCAGCCGATCCGGGGACGGCGAGCAGTACTTC.

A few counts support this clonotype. This chain's CDR3 is CASSFQAEQETQYF. CDR3 DNA sequence: TGCGCCAGCAGCTTCCAGGCAGAGCAAGAGACCCAGTACTTC. This sequence joins TRBV5-1 and TRBJ2-5; D ambiguous. Germline CDR1 is SGHRS and CDR2 is YFSETQ. The CDR3 is made up of 14 amino acids. V was trimmed by 2 bases and J by 2 bases, leaving 10 bases between them.

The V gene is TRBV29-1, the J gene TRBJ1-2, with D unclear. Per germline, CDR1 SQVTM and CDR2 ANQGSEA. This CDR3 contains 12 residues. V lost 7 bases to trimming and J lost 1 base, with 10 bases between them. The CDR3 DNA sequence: TGCAGCGCATATCGGAATAACTATGGCTACACCTTC. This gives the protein CSAYRNNYGYTF.

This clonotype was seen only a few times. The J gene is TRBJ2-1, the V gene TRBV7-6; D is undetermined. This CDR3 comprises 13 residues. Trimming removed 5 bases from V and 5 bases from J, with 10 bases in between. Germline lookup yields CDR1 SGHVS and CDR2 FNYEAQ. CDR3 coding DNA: TGTGCCAGCAGCCCTGAGGCGCACAATGAGCAGTTCTTC. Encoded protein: CASSPEAHNEQFF.

CDR3 amino acids: CASQRVGLQTYEQYF. The DNA for the CDR3 is TGTGCCAGCCAAAGAGTCGGACTTCAAACTTACGAGCAGTACTTC. The chain is built from TRBV12-3 or TRBV12-4 and TRBJ2-7, with D perhaps matching TRBD2 (5 bases). The CDR3 sequence is 15 residues long. V lost 8 bases and J 4 bases, leaving 21 bases between the germline ends.

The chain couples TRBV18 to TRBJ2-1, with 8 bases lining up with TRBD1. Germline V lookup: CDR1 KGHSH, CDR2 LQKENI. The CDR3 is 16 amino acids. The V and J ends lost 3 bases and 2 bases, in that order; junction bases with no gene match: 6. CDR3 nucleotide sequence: TGTGCCAGCTCACCGGCCCCGGGACAGGCCTACAATGAGCAGTTCTTC. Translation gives CASSPAPGQAYNEQFF.

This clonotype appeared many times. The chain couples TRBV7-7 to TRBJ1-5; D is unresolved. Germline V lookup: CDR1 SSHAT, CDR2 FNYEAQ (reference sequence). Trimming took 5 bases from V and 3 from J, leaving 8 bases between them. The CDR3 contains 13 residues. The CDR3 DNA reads TGTGCCAGCAGCCTTAGGATCAATCAGCCCCAGCATTTT. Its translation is CASSLRINQPQHF.

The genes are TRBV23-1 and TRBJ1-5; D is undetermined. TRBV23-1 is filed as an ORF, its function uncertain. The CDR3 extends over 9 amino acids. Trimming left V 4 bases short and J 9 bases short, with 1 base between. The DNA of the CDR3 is TGCGCCAGCAGTCCGCCCCAGCATTTT. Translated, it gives CASSPPQHF.

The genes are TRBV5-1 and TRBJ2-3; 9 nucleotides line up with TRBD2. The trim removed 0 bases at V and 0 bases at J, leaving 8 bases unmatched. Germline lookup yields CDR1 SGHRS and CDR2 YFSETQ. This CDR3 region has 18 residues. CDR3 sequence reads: CASSLALRLAVSTDTQYF. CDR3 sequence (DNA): TGCGCCAGCAGCTTGGCGCTAAGACTAGCGGTTAGCACAGATACGCAGTATTTT.

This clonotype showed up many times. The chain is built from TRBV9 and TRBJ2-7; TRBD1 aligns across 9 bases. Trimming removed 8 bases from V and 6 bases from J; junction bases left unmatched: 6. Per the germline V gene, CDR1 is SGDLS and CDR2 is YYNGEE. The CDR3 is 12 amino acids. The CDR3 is CASGGQGSEQYF. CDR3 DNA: TGTGCCAGTGGGGGACAGGGATCCGAGCAGTACTTC. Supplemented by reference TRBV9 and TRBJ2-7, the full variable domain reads DSGVTQTPKHLITATGQRVTLRCSPRSGDLSVYWYQQSLDQGLQFLIQYYNGEERAKGNILERFSAQQFPDLHSELNLSSLELGDSALYFCASGGQGSEQYFGPGTRLTVT.

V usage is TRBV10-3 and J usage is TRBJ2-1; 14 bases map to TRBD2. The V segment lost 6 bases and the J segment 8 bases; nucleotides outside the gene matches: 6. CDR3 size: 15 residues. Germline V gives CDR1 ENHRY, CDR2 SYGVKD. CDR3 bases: TGTGCCATCAGGGGGGGACTAGCGGGAGTAGATGAGCAGTTCTTC. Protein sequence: CAIRGGLAGVDEQFF.

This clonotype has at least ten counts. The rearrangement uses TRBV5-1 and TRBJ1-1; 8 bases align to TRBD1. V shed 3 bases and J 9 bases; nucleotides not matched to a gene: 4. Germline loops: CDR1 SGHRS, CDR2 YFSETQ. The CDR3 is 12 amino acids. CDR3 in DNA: TGCGCCAGCAGCTCGCGACAGGGGAAAGCTTTCTTT. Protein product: CASSSRQGKAFF.

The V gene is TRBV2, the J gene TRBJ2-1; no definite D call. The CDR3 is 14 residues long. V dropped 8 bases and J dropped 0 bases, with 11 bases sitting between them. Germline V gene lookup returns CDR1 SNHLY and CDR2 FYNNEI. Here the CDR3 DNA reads TGTGCCAGCGAGGTTTTAAGCTCCTACAATGAGCAGTTCTTC. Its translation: CASEVLSSYNEQFF.

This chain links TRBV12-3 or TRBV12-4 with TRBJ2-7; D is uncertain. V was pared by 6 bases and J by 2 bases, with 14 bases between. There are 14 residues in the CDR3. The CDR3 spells CASSPVGRPYEQYF. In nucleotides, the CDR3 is TGTGCCAGCAGCCCCGTTGGACGGCCCTACGAGCAGTACTTC.

In nucleotides, the CDR3 is TGCAGTGCTGACCGTAGCGGGGGGTCCCAAGAGACCCAGTACTTC. Protein product: CSADRSGGSQETQYF. The chain uses TRBV20-1 and TRBJ2-5, with 10 nucleotides matching TRBD2. The ends lost 5 bases at V and 1 base at J; junction bases unmatched: 7. Germline V gene lookup returns CDR1 DFQATT and CDR2 SNEGSKA (reference sequence). CDR3 length: 15 residues.

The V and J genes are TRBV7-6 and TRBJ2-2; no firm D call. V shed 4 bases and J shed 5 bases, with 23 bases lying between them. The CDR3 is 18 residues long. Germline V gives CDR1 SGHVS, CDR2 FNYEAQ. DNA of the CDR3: TGTGCCAGCAGCTCCAAACGGTCCGTGGTACTCTATACCGGGGAGCTGTTTTTT. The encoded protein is CASSSKRSVVLYTGELFF. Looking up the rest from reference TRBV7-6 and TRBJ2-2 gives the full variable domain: GAGVSQSPRYKVTKRGQDVALRCDPISGHVSLYWYRQALGQGPEFLTYFNYEAQQDKSGLPNDRFSAERPEGSISTLTIQRTEQRDSAMYRCASSSKRSVVLYTGELFFGEGSRLTVL.

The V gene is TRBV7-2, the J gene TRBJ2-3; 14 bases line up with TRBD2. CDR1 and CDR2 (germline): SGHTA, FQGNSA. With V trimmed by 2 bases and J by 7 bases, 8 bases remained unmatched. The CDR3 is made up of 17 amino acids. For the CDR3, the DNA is TGTGCCAGCAGCTTACGTCCCGGACTAGCGGGAGGTTATACGCAGTATTTT. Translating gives CASSLRPGLAGGYTQYF.